This TCR beta chain was sequenced during a study of a mutant IDH1 vaccine in newly diagnosed glioma. Study background: With temozolomide cycles, or 4-6 weeks after radiotherapy alone, vaccination was started. Treated patients comprised 62.5% males and roughly 40% females, mean age approximately 37 years. At week 47 came visit V13, while visit V12 had come at week 35.

A word on this clone: Its antigen is unidentified.

Time point given: week 47, end of study. All doses held 300 ug of mutant IDH1 20-mer peptide, with topical imiquimod. Measured with immunoSEQ multiplex PCR; TCRdb has only the in-frame clones, and not every one. Of approximately 50,000 clones detected, around 86% appear once; the ten largest clones hold 3% to 4%. Trimming cost V 1 base and J 2 bases; bases outside gene matches: 5. Germline assignment: CDR1 SGDLS and CDR2 YYNGEE. This CDR3 has 16 amino acids. The TCR originated in a woman in her fifties or sixties with glioma. The chain has TRBV9 and TRBJ2-3; TRBD2 agrees at 9 bases. The sequenced sample was PBMCs, obtained from a glioma patient whose treatment included an IDH1 peptide vaccine. The CDR3 loop is CASSVSKRGDTDTQYF. CDR3 coding DNA: TGTGCCAGCAGCGTATCGAAGCGGGGGGACACAGATACGCAGTATTTT.